Presented here are 17 T cell receptor beta chains from one specimen sequenced in a study of lymphopenia after photon versus proton radiotherapy (dated 2019 in TCRdb). Receptors were amplified or captured by the immunoSEQ multiplex PCR assay. Not all clones reach the TCRdb copy of this immuneACCESS table, which keeps in-frame sequences only. Checked studies attribute under half of the gap to unresolved V genes and leave the rest unexplained. This sample is represented by about 30,000 clones; roughly 90% of them were singletons. The ten largest clones take up approximately 6.6% of the sample. Sample: peripheral blood, taken from a patient treated with photon-based radiotherapy. Every receptor here comes from a woman aged 50 to 60 with pancreatic cancer.

This clone was observed a single time. V gene TRBV27 combines with J gene TRBJ1-6; 7 bases align to TRBD1. The V gene end was trimmed by 5 bases and the J gene end by 10 bases; junction bases not matched to a gene: 11. Germline V CDR1 and CDR2: MNHEY, SMNVEV (reference sequence). This CDR3 is built from 15 residues. The CDR3 here is CASSLSTGPLSPLHF. The CDR3 DNA follows: TGTGCCAGCAGTCTCTCGACAGGGCCTCTGTCACCCCTCCACTTT.

The V and J genes are TRBV5-1 and TRBJ1-1; D not resolved. Trimming removed 0 bases at V and 1 base at J, with 7 bases between. The CDR3 loop spans 14 amino acids. Per germline, CDR1 SGHRS and CDR2 YFSETQ. The CDR3 nucleotides read TGCGCCAGCAGCTTGGGACCGGCGAACACTGAAGCTTTCTTT. Its protein is CASSLGPANTEAFF.

V usage is TRBV30 and J usage is TRBJ1-4, with D unresolved. Germline V lookup: CDR1 GTSNPN, CDR2 SVGIG (reference sequence). The CDR3 has 15 amino acids. The V end lost 4 bases, the J end lost 8 bases, and 20 bases lay between the germline ends. The DNA for the CDR3 is TGTGCCTGGACCCCCCAGGTGCCGCGTCGGGAAAAACTGTTTTTT. It is translated as CAWTPQVPRREKLFF.

This clone was recorded only once. The chain recombines TRBV11-2 with TRBJ1-1, with 7 nucleotides matching TRBD1. The germline V gene has CDR1 SGHAT and CDR2 FQNNGV. The CDR3 runs 16 residues. The J segment lost 2 bases and the V segment lost 1 base, leaving 7 bases of the junction unmatched. The CDR3 DNA follows: TGTGCCAGCAGCTTAGGTCCGAGGGGGCGAAACACTGAAGCTTTCTTT. Amino acid sequence: CASSLGPRGRNTEAFF.

This chain connects TRBV5-1 to TRBJ2-2; D might be TRBD1 (6 bases). Trimming stripped 4 bases from V and 2 bases from J, with 15 bases between. Germline assignment: CDR1 SGHRS and CDR2 YFSETQ. This CDR3 comprises 16 residues. The CDR3 spells CASSLTGTLNTGELFF. CDR3 nucleotide sequence: TGCGCCAGCAGCCTAACCGGGACACTCAACACCGGGGAGCTGTTTTTT.

This chain uses TRBV7-2 with TRBJ2-5; maybe TRBD2 (6 bases). The germline V and J ends were trimmed by 4 bases and 1 base, with 16 bases remaining between them. CDR1 SGHTA and CDR2 FQGNSA come from the germline V gene. The CDR3 is 16 residues long. The CDR3 region is CASSSQISGGQETQYF. DNA for the CDR3: TGTGCCAGCAGCTCCCAGATCTCCGGGGGCCAAGAGACCCAGTACTTC. The whole variable domain, filled in from reference TRBV7-2 and TRBJ2-5, reads GAGVSQSPSNKVTEKGKDVELRCDPISGHTALYWYRQSLGQGLEFLIYFQGNSAPDKSGLPSDRFSAERTGGSVSTLTIQRTQQEDSAVYLCASSSQISGGQETQYFGPGTRLLVL.

The V gene is TRBV7-3, the J gene TRBJ2-3; 7 nucleotides line up with TRBD2. CDR1 is SGHTA, CDR2 FQGTGA, per germline. The CDR3 covers 15 residues. Germline trimming cut 2 bases from V and 1 base from J; bases unmatched to any gene: 3. The CDR3 nucleotides are TGTGCCAGCAGCTTAGCGGGAGTGGGCACAGATACGCAGTATTTT. Protein product: CASSLAGVGTDTQYF.

V gene TRBV4-1 combines with J gene TRBJ2-2; 9 bases align to TRBD1. This CDR3 region has 17 residues. Germline V gene sequence: CDR1 MGHRA, CDR2 YSYEKL. V shed 3 bases, J shed 1 base, and the junction held 6 bases outside the gene matches. The CDR3 region is CASSQLGTGMNTGELFF. DNA for the CDR3: TGCGCCAGCAGCCAGCTAGGGACAGGGATGAACACCGGGGAGCTGTTTTTT.

This clone has just one count. V usage is TRBV30 and J usage is TRBJ2-5, with no clear D. In germline, CDR1 is GTSNPN, CDR2 SVGIG (reference sequence). Trimming shortened V by 0 bases and J by 4 bases, and 3 bases separated the two germline ends. The CDR3 runs to 11 residues. CDR3 bases: TGTGCCTGGAGTGTACGAGAGACCCAGTACTTC. It translates to CAWSVRETQYF.

The chain has TRBV15 and TRBJ2-7; no reliable D call. Trimming removed 0 bases at V and 3 bases at J, with 9 bases between. CDR3 size: 14 residues. The germline CDR1 and CDR2 sequences are LNHNV and YYDKDF (reference sequence). The CDR3 spells CATSRDLSRYEQYF. CDR3 coding DNA: TGTGCCACCAGCAGAGATCTTTCACGCTACGAGCAGTACTTC.

V gene TRBV7-9 combines with J gene TRBJ1-4; D not certain. The germline CDR1 and CDR2 sequences are SEHNR and FQNEAQ (reference sequence). CDR3 size: 12 residues. Deletions cut 6 bases from V and 8 bases from J, with 10 bases between. The CDR3 reads CASSQREEKLFF. Written as DNA, the CDR3 is TGTGCCAGCAGTCAAAGAGAGGAAAAACTGTTTTTT.

This sequence joins TRBV11-2 and TRBJ2-1; 7 bases match TRBD2. The germline CDR1 and CDR2 sequences are SGHAT and FQNNGV. This CDR3 is 17 amino acids long. V shed 5 bases and J 0 bases; nucleotides not matched to a gene: 10. As DNA, the CDR3 is TGTGCCAGCAGCCTAAGCCGACTAGCAGACTCCTACAATGAGCAGTTCTTC. It codes for CASSLSRLADSYNEQFF.

This clone was observed a few times. The gene calls are TRBV2 and TRBJ2-7, with TRBD2 as a possible D gene (5 bases). This CDR3 has 14 residues. CDR1 and CDR2 from the germline V gene are SNHLY and FYNNEI. The V end was cut by 7 bases, the J end by 1 base, with 14 bases between. DNA of the CDR3: TGTGCCAGCAAGGGTTTACTAGAGTCCTACGAGCAGTACTTC. Translated: CASKGLLESYEQYF.

The chain combines TRBV6-1 with TRBJ2-1; D not resolved. This CDR3 contains 15 residues. Germline CDR1 and CDR2: MNHNS and SASEGT. With 6 bases removed from V and 4 bases from J, the gap between germline ends came to 16 bases. CDR3 nucleotides: TGTGCCAGCAGCGCCCTCTCGGGCGGATACAATGAGCAGTTCTTC. This encodes CASSALSGGYNEQFF.

This chain connects TRBV7-8 to TRBJ2-3; the D gene is possibly TRBD2 (6 bases). CDR1 and CDR2 (germline): SGHVS, FQNEAQ. The CDR3 loop spans 18 amino acids. V lost 4 bases to trimming and J lost 1 base, with 21 bases between them. The CDR3 nucleotides are TGTGCCAGCAGCTCGCCTAGGGCGGTGGGGGGACGCACAGATACGCAGTATTTT. Residues: CASSSPRAVGGRTDTQYF.

The V call is TRBV7-9, the J call TRBJ1-4; D unresolved. Deletions cut 5 bases from V and 7 bases from J, with 2 bases between. Germline assignment: CDR1 SEHNR and CDR2 FQNEAQ (reference sequence). This CDR3 has 10 amino acids. CDR3 protein: CASSPEKLFF. CDR3 sequence (DNA): TGTGCCAGCAGCCCTGAAAAACTGTTTTTT.

This clone was seen once. J is TRBJ2-7 and V is TRBV6-5, with 14 bases aligning to TRBD2. Germline V gene lookup returns CDR1 MNHEY and CDR2 SVGAGI. After removal of 6 bases from V and 3 bases from J, the junction contained 4 bases not matched to a gene. The CDR3 length is 15 residues. CDR3 amino acids: CASRTGTSGGYEQYF. In DNA, the CDR3 is TGTGCCAGCAGGACCGGGACTAGCGGGGGCTACGAGCAGTACTTC.